A selection of T cell receptor beta chains follows, all from one sample in a study of cytomegalovirus exposure and HLA in healthy donors. Assay used: immunoSEQ multiplex PCR; TCRdb lists only in-frame clones, some missing. The data show 110,000 or so clones, with 67% seen just once and roughly 8% held by the top ten. Sample: PBMCs. The receptors stem from a man between 18 and 29 years old in good health and CMV-seropositive. Each CDR3 is given with its conserved first and last residue. Fields, in order: clone size, D gene, V gene, J gene, CDR3 DNA, CDR3 protein. The D gene is left open where the match is weak. Clone size appears in some rows only: once, few, many, or a class for an expanded clone.

>NA|TRBD2|TRBV28|TRBJ2-5
TGTGCCAGCAGTGGCGGGGGAGAGACCCAGTACTTC
CASSGGGETQYF
>NA|TRBD2|TRBV4-2|TRBJ2-3
TGTGCCAGCAGCCAGCAGCGGGGGGGCGCAGATACGCAGTATTTT
CASSQQRGGADTQYF
>once|NA|TRBV10-3|TRBJ2-5
TGTGCCATCAGAGCCAGGACGGGATTAGAGACCCAGTACTTC
CAIRARTGLETQYF
>NA|TRBD1|TRBV14|TRBJ1-4
TGTGCCAGCAGCGGCCGGGACAGGAAAGTTGAAAAACTGTTTTTT
CASSGRDRKVEKLFF
>few|TRBD1|TRBV2|TRBJ2-3
TGTGCCAGCACCACAGGGGGTACGCAGTATTTT
CASTTGGTQYF
>once|NA|TRBV18|TRBJ1-4
TGTGCCAGCTCAGTCACTAGCAGTAATGAAAAACTGTTTTTT
CASSVTSSNEKLFF
>few|TRBD1|TRBV28|TRBJ1-2
TGTGCCAGCAGTTTATCCGACAGGGGCTATGGCTACACCTTC
CASSLSDRGYGYTF
>NA|NA|TRBV6-1|TRBJ2-1
TGTGCCAGCAGTGCCTTCCCCGTAGCGCCGGGGAAATTCTTC
CASSAFPVAPGKFF
>NA|NA|TRBV19|TRBJ1-5
TGTGCCACCGACCGGGGTTATAGCAATCAGCCCCAGCATTTT
CATDRGYSNQPQHF
>NA|NA|TRBV29-1|TRBJ1-1
TGCAGCGTTATCCCCCCGAGCACTGAAGCTTTCTTT
CSVIPPSTEAFF
>NA|NA|TRBV19|TRBJ1-5
TGTGCCAGTAGCGTCGGGGATGTTTGGCAGCCCCAGCATTTT
CASSVGDVWQPQHF
>NA|NA|TRBV6-4|TRBJ2-7
TGTGCCAGCAGTGAAGGGGAACCCTACGAGCAGTACTTC
CASSEGEPYEQYF
>NA|TRBD2|TRBV5-6|TRBJ2-3
TGTGCCAGCAGCTTGGGGGCGGGGGGTCCGTTGGATACGCAGTATTTT
CASSLGAGGPLDTQYF
>NA|NA|TRBV7-3|TRBJ1-1
TGTGCCAGCAGCCTCAAAAGGGGCAGGGACACTGAAGCTTTCTTT
CASSLKRGRDTEAFF
>NA|TRBD1|TRBV7-3|TRBJ1-1
TGTGCCAGCAGCTTGAGGGGGCCGAACACTGAAGCTTTCTTT
CASSLRGPNTEAFF
>NA|TRBD1|TRBV7-9|TRBJ1-4
TGTGCCAGCAGCTTAGGGACAGGGCGGAATGAAAAACTGTTTTTT
CASSLGTGRNEKLFF
>NA|TRBD1|TRBV7-6|TRBJ1-1
TGTGCCAGCAGCACAGACAGGGACACTGAAGCTTTCTTT
CASSTDRDTEAFF
>few|NA|TRBV7-3|TRBJ2-1
TGTGCCAGCAGCTCCAGCGGCCCTAATGAGCAGTTCTTC
CASSSSGPNEQFF
>NA|NA|TRBV5-1|TRBJ1-2
TGCGCCAGCAGATATGACACCAACTATGGCTACACCTTC
CASRYDTNYGYTF
>NA|TRBD1|TRBV6-6|TRBJ1-2
TGTGCCAGCAGTCCGGGACAGGGAGGTCTCGATGGCTACACCTTC
CASSPGQGGLDGYTF
>NA|NA|TRBV28|TRBJ2-3
TGTGCCAGCAACCGAGCAAGCACCACAGATACGCAGTATTTT
CASNRASTTDTQYF
>NA|NA|TRBV5-6|TRBJ2-7
TGTGCCAGCAGCTTGGGGGCAGGGATCTCCTACGAGCAGTACTTC
CASSLGAGISYEQYF
>NA|TRBD2|TRBV5-4|TRBJ2-3
TGTGCCAGTCGGACTAGCGGGGGCACAGATACGCAGTATTTT
CASRTSGGTDTQYF
>NA|NA|TRBV11-2|TRBJ2-1
TGTGCCTCAGACCGGGGTCCTGGGAATGAGCAGTTCTTC
CASDRGPGNEQFF
>NA|TRBD1|TRBV6-5|TRBJ2-1
TGTGCCAGCAGTTCCGGGACAGGGAGAATTAGAGAGCAGTTCTTC
CASSSGTGRIREQFF
>NA|NA|TRBV7-2|TRBJ1-6
TGTGCCAGCAGCCCGAGAGCGACGTTTGGGAATTCACCCCTCCACTTT
CASSPRATFGNSPLHF
>once|TRBD2|TRBV7-2|TRBJ2-5
TGTGCCAGCAGCCGATCACGGGGGGGGCAAGAGACCCAGTACTTC
CASSRSRGGQETQYF
>NA|TRBD1|TRBV7-9|TRBJ2-3
TGTGCCAGCAGCTTAAGGTCGACAGGGGAGGCAGATACGCAGTATTTT
CASSLRSTGEADTQYF
>NA|NA|TRBV5-1|TRBJ2-2
TGCGCCAGCAGCTTGGCGGCGGGGTCTCCCGGGAAGCTGTTTTTT
CASSLAAGSPGKLFF
>NA|NA|TRBV28|TRBJ1-6
TGTGCCAGCAGTTTGTATGCAGGGGAGAATTCACCCCTCCACTTT
CASSLYAGENSPLHF
>NA|TRBD1|TRBV4-2|TRBJ1-2
TGTGCCAGCAGCCAACAGGGGGTTAACTATGGCTACACCTTC
CASSQQGVNYGYTF
>few|TRBD1|TRBV5-1|TRBJ2-4
TGCGCCAGCAGCGGACGGACAGGGGATAACATTCAGTACTTC
CASSGRTGDNIQYF
>NA|NA|TRBV30|TRBJ2-7
TGTGCCTGGAAGTCACAGGGAAACTTCTACGAGCAGTACTTC
CAWKSQGNFYEQYF
>NA|TRBD1|TRBV11-3|TRBJ1-4
TGTGCCAGCAGCTCGAAACCCCCAGGGGGGACGGGTGAAAAACTGTTTTTT
CASSSKPPGGTGEKLFF
>few|TRBD1|TRBV7-9|TRBJ2-2
TGTGCCAGCAGCCGGACAGGGGGCACCGGGGAGCTGTTTTTT
CASSRTGGTGELFF
>NA|NA|TRBV19|TRBJ1-6
TGTGCCAGTAGTATCTGGCAGGGATCCAATTCACCCCTCCACTTT
CASSIWQGSNSPLHF
>NA|NA|TRBV7-9|TRBJ1-1
TGTGCCAGCAGCCCGACGGGTGAAGCTTTCTTT
CASSPTGEAFF
>NA|TRBD1|TRBV7-2|TRBJ1-5
TGTGCCAGCAGTGGGGGCCAGGGGGCGGGTCAGCCCCAGCATTTT
CASSGGQGAGQPQHF
>NA|TRBD1|TRBV6-6|TRBJ2-2
TGTGCCAGCAGTTCTACAGGGGGGTCCGGGGAGCTGTTTTTT
CASSSTGGSGELFF
>few|NA|TRBV2|TRBJ1-1
TGTGCCAGTGACCCGGAGAGCACTGAAGCTTTCTTT
CASDPESTEAFF
>once|TRBD1|TRBV28|TRBJ1-6
TGTGCCAGCAGTCCTGGGACAGTCAATTCACCCCTCCACTTT
CASSPGTVNSPLHF